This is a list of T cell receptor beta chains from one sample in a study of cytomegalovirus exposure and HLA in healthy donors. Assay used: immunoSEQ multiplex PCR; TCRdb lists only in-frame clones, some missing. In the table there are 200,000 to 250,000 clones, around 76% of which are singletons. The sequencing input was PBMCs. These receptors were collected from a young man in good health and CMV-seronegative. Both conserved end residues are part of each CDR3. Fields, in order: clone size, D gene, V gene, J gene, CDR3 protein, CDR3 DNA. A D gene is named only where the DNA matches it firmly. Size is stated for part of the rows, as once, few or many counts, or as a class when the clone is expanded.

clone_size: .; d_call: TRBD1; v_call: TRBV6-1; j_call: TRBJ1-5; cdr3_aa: CASSDQQGATRGQPQHF; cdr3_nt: TGTGCCAGCAGTGACCAACAGGGGGCTACCAGGGGACAGCCCCAGCATTTT
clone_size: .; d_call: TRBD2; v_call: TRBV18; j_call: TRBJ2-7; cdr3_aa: CASSPGTSVYEQYF; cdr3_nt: TGTGCCAGCTCCCCAGGGACTAGCGTGTACGAGCAGTACTTC
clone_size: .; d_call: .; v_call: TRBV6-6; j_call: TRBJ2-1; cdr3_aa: CASSYVGQGFNEQFF; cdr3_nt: TGTGCCAGCAGTTACGTGGGCCAGGGATTCAATGAGCAGTTCTTC
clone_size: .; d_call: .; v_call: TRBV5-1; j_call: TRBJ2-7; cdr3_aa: CASSLVGAHEQYF; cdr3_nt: TGCGCCAGCAGCTTGGTGGGAGCCCACGAGCAGTACTTC
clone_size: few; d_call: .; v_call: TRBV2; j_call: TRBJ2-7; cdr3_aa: CASSDSGDYEQYF; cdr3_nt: TGTGCCAGCAGTGATTCGGGAGACTACGAGCAGTACTTC
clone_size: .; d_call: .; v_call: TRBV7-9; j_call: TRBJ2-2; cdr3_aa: CASSPPSTGLELFF; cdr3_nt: TGTGCCAGCAGCCCCCCGTCGACAGGATTGGAGCTGTTTTTT
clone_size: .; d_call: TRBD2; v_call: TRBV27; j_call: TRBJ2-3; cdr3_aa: CASQGLADTDTQYF; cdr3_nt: TGTGCCAGCCAAGGACTAGCGGACACAGATACGCAGTATTTT
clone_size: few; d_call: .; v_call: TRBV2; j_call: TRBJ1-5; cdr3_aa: CASRKGGPAQPQHF; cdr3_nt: TGTGCCAGCAGGAAGGGAGGGCCCGCTCAGCCCCAGCATTTT
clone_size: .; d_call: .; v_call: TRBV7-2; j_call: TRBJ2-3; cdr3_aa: CASSLAGFADTQYF; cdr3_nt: TGTGCCAGCAGCCTGGCGGGATTTGCAGATACGCAGTATTTT
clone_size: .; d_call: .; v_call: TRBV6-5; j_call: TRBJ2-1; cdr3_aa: CASGQGTYNEQFF; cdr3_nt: TGTGCCAGCGGCCAGGGGACCTACAATGAGCAGTTCTTC
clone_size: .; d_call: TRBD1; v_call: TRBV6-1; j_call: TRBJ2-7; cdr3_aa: CASSVRPTGTGGVEQYF; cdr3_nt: TGTGCCAGCAGTGTAAGACCAACCGGGACAGGGGGAGTCGAGCAGTACTTC
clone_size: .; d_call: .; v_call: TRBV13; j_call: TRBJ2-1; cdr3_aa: CASSLDSVQGNEQFF; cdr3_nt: TGTGCCAGCAGCCTGGACTCCGTTCAGGGGAATGAGCAGTTCTTC
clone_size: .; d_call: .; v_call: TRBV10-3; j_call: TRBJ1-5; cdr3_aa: CAISERGNQPQHF; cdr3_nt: TGTGCCATCAGTGAGAGGGGGAATCAGCCCCAGCATTTT
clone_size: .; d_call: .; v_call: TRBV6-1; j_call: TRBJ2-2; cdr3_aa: CASSEASGNTGELFF; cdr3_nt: TGTGCCAGCAGTGAAGCTAGCGGGAACACCGGGGAGCTGTTTTTT
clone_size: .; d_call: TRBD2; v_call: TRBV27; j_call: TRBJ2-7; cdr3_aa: CASRLGLESSYEQYF; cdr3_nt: TGTGCCAGCAGGTTGGGACTAGAAAGTTCCTACGAGCAGTACTTC
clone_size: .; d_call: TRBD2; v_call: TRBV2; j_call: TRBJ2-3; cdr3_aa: CASKGGLAADTQYF; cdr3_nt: TGTGCCAGCAAGGGGGGACTAGCAGCAGATACGCAGTATTTT
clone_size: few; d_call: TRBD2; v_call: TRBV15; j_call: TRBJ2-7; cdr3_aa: CATSRVGTSGYEQYF; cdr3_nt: TGTGCCACCAGCAGAGTAGGGACTAGCGGCTACGAGCAGTACTTC
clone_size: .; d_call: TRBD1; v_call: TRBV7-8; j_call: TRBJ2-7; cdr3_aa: CASSLRDRYYEQYF; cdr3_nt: TGTGCCAGCAGCTTGAGGGACAGATACTACGAGCAGTACTTC
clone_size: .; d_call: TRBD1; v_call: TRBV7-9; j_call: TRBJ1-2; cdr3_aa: CASSSGQPNYGYTF; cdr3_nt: TGTGCCAGCAGCTCGGGACAGCCGAACTATGGCTACACCTTC
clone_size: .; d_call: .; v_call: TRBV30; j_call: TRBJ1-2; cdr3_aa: CAWTGGGDYGYTF; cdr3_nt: TGTGCCTGGACCGGGGGAGGGGACTATGGCTACACCTTC
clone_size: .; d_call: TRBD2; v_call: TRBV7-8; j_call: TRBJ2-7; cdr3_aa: CASKPSGVYEQYF; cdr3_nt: TGTGCCAGCAAGCCTAGCGGGGTATACGAGCAGTACTTC
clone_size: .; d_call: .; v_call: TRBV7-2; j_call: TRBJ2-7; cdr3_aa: CASSSLLEQYF; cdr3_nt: TGTGCCAGCAGCTCCCTTCTAGAGCAGTACTTC
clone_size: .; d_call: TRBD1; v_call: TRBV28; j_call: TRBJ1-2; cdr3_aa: CASSLWIPDRPDDGYTF; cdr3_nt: TGTGCCAGCAGTTTATGGATCCCGGACAGGCCCGACGACGGCTACACCTTC
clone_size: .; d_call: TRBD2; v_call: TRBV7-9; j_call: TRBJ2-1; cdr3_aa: CASSSRASGDNEQFF; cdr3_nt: TGTGCCAGCAGCTCGCGGGCTAGCGGCGACAATGAGCAGTTCTTC
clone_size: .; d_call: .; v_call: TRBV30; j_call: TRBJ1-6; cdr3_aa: CAWNIDSNSPLHF; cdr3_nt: TGTGCCTGGAACATCGACAGCAATTCACCCCTCCACTTT
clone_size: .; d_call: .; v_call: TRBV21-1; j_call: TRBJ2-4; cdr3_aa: CASSIWGQPRVRGIQYF; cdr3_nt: TGTGCCAGCAGCATTTGGGGACAGCCCAGAGTAAGGGGCATTCAGTACTTC
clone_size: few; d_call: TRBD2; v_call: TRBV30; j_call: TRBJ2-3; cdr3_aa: CAWARTSGRVNTQYF; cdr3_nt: TGTGCCTGGGCACGGACTAGCGGGAGGGTAAATACGCAGTATTTT
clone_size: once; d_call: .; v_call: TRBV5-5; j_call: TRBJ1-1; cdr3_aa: CASSFQGVYTEAFF; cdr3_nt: TGTGCCAGCAGCTTCCAAGGGGTATATACTGAAGCTTTCTTT